The clone carrying this T cell receptor (beta chain) has a handful of counts. There are 18 residues in the CDR3. Germline CDR1 is WSHSY and CDR2 is SAAADI. Germline trimming cut 2 bases from V and 4 bases from J; bases unmatched to any gene: 9. MiXCR, run by TCRdb on the RT-PCR reads, gives a single entry per CDR3 protein. The repertoire has hundreds of thousands of distinct CDR3 sequences, approximately 15% of them found once; the top ten carry 3.6%. The receptor comes from a female donor in good health, serving as a healthy control. The sample was memory CD4+ T cells from blood. The V call is TRBV10-2, the J call TRBJ2-5; TRBD2 aligns across 14 bases. DNA of the CDR3: TGCGCCAGCAGTGAGGGGACTAGCGGGAGCGGGCACGGAGAGACCCAGTACTTC. Translated: CASSEGTSGSGHGETQYF.